Sequencing of this TCR beta chain was carried out in a study of blood T cells in healthy people across ages. Then a second PCR, running roughly 6 to 12 cycles, was carried out with a sample-barcoded 5' primer and a J-beta primer mix. Using its own MiXCR run on the 5' RACE reads, TCRdb lists one record per CDR3 protein. The profile covers 800,000 to 950,000 distinct CDR3 sequences, with roughly 29% appearing a single time and about 9.4% taken by the ten largest. Per the germline V gene, CDR1 is SGHTA and CDR2 is FQGNSA. The CDR3 runs 13 residues. V was pared by 5 bases and J by 5 bases, with 12 bases between. This clonotype has ten or more counts. This sample also belongs to another study, concerning T cells of mothers and their children. From that study: The study recruited a few healthy Caucasian mothers and their six children as donors. Per child, about 3 million TCR beta CDR3 reads were obtained, against over 9 million per mother. The authors found no persistent microchimeric T cell clones.

The chain uses TRBV7-2 and TRBJ2-5; D uncertain. Sample: blood. This sequence was found in a woman aged 40 to 55 in good health. Written as DNA, the CDR3 is TGTGCCAGCAGCATGACCCAGCGCGAGACCCAGTACTTC. It translates to CASSMTQRETQYF.